What follows are 8 T cell receptor beta chains derived from one specimen sequenced in a study of blood T cell repertoires in COVID-19. Sequenced by immunoSEQ multiplex PCR; TCRdb stores in-frame clones only, minus some. Of roughly 130,000 clones listed, 80% to 90% are singletons. Material for sequencing was peripheral blood. These TCRs come from a woman in her sixties with acute or convalescent COVID-19.

The CDR3 DNA sequence: TGTGCCAGTAGGGAAGCGTGGCTCACGGCCACCGGGGAGCTGTTTTTT. It yields the protein CASREAWLTATGELFF. The chain employs TRBV19 and TRBJ2-2; unclear D gene. The CDR3 totals 16 residues. Germline assignment: CDR1 LNHDA and CDR2 SQIVND (reference sequence). Trimming left V 6 bases short and J 4 bases short, with 18 bases between. Drawing the rest from reference TRBV19 and TRBJ2-2, the complete variable domain is DGGITQSPKYLFRKEGQNVTLSCEQNLNHDAMYWYRQDPGQGLRLIYYSQIVNDFQKGDIAEGYSVSREKKESFPLTVTSAQKNPTAFYLCASREAWLTATGELFFGEGSRLTVL.

V and J are TRBV7-9 and TRBJ2-1; TRBD2 matches at 7 bases. The J segment lost 6 bases and the V segment lost 1 base, leaving 6 bases of the junction unmatched. The CDR3 is 15 residues long. Germline-derived CDR1 and CDR2 are SEHNR and FQNEAQ (reference sequence). The DNA of the CDR3 is TGTGCCAGCAGCTTAGATGCGGGAGTTTTCAATGAGCAGTTCTTC. This sequence encodes CASSLDAGVFNEQFF.

The chain employs TRBV5-4 and TRBJ1-1, with D possibly being TRBD1 (6 bases). The CDR3 totals 15 residues. Germline CDR1 reads SGHNT; CDR2 reads YYREEE (reference sequence). Trimming removed 3 bases at V and 4 bases at J, with 16 bases between. The DNA for the CDR3 is TGTGCCAGCAGCTGGGCACAGGGAGGGGCCACTGAAGCTTTCTTT. Residues: CASSWAQGGATEAFF.

The rearrangement joins TRBV2 to TRBJ1-5; perhaps TRBD1 as D (6 bases). Germline CDR1 is SNHLY and CDR2 is FYNNEI. This CDR3 is built from 15 residues. Trimming cost V 5 bases and J 0 bases, with 11 bases left between them. The DNA for the CDR3 is TGTGCCAGCAGTACCACAGGGAATAGCAATCAGCCCCAGCATTTT. This sequence encodes CASSTTGNSNQPQHF. Full variable domain (outside the CDR3, taken from reference TRBV2 and TRBJ1-5): EPEVTQTPSHQVTQMGQEVILRCVPISNHLYFYWYRQILGQKVEFLVSFYNNEISEKSEIFDDQFSVERPDGSNFTLKIRSTKLEDSAMYFCASSTTGNSNQPQHFGDGTRLSIL.

This clone was found a few times. This chain connects TRBV6-5 to TRBJ1-1, with 8 bases identical to TRBD1. Germline V gene data show CDR1 as MNHEY and CDR2 as SVGAGI. Trimming took 3 bases from V and 5 from J; bases not matched to a gene: 8. This CDR3 is built from 15 residues. The CDR3 is CASSYDLNRGTEAFF. DNA of the CDR3: TGTGCCAGCAGTTATGACTTAAACAGGGGGACTGAAGCTTTCTTT.

This chain connects TRBV5-1 to TRBJ1-3, with 9 bases matching TRBD1. The CDR3 is 15 residues long. Germline CDR1 and CDR2: SGHRS and YFSETQ. After removal of 2 bases from V and 4 bases from J, the junction contained 4 bases not matched to a gene. The CDR3 reads CASSLQGANGNTIYF. The DNA for the CDR3 is TGCGCCAGCAGCTTACAGGGGGCGAACGGAAACACCATATATTTT.

The chain has TRBV6-5 and TRBJ1-4; D is undetermined. With 6 bases removed from V and 7 bases from J, the gap between germline ends came to 12 bases. The length of the CDR3 is 13 residues. The germline V gene encodes CDR1 MNHEY and CDR2 SVGAGI. CDR3 amino acids: CASRRTGLEKLFF. The CDR3 bases are TGTGCCAGCAGACGTACCGGTCTTGAAAAACTGTTTTTT.

The V gene is TRBV5-1, the J gene TRBJ2-1, with D maybe TRBD1 (5 bases). This CDR3 has 15 residues. Germline loops: CDR1 SGHRS, CDR2 YFSETQ. Trimming stripped 0 bases from V and 3 bases from J, with 10 bases between. The CDR3 region has the DNA TGCGCCAGCAGCTTGGCCCCGGACAACTACAATGAGCAGTTCTTC. This gives the protein CASSLAPDNYNEQFF.